This T cell receptor (beta chain) was profiled in a study of cytotoxic CD8 clonotypes in ibrutinib-treated CLL. Findings of the study overall: Clonality was higher at baseline than in age-matched healthy donors and tracked circulating CD8+ T-cell counts. Sampling time points were not equivalent between sustained-remission and progressing patients. The public clonotypes identified were infrequent and showed contraction or stability on treatment.

About this clone itself: Its target is not known.

The CDR3 is 12 amino acids. V was trimmed by 4 bases and J by 7 bases, leaving 8 bases between them. CDR1 and CDR2 (germline): MNHNS, SASEGT. The repertoire was sequenced with immunoSEQ multiplex PCR; TCRdb's copy has only in-frame clones and lacks some. The table lists tens of thousands of clones, roughly 75% of them singletons, with 7.2% in the top ten. The origin of this receptor is a human donor with chronic lymphocytic leukemia. The chain links TRBV6-1 to TRBJ1-5, with D unresolved. Specimen: PBMCs, collected before ibrutinib treatment. This chain's CDR3 is CASSVYEQPQHF. CDR3 DNA sequence: TGTGCCAGCAGTGTCTATGAACAGCCCCAGCATTTT.